This is a list of T cell receptor beta chains from one sample in a study of blood T cell repertoires in COVID-19. Sequencing was performed with immunoSEQ multiplex PCR; in TCRdb, only in-frame clones are kept and a portion is missing. This sample has tens of thousands of clones, with 85% to 90% found just once. The sample comprised peripheral blood. These receptors were obtained from a human donor in a cohort sampled during active COVID-19. The CDR3 runs from the conserved cysteine through the conserved F or W. Each record gives: J gene, V gene, D gene, clone size, CDR3 protein, CDR3 DNA. D genes are given only for firm matches. Not every row has a clone size; where given, it reads once, few, many or a size class.

J: TRBJ1-1; V: TRBV6-4; D: TRBD1; size: -; CDR3: CASSRDRESNTEAFF; DNA: TGTGCCAGCAGTCGGGACAGAGAATCTAACACTGAAGCTTTCTTT
J: TRBJ2-2; V: TRBV11-2; D: -; size: -; CDR3: CASSPTSGAPNTGELFF; DNA: TGTGCCAGCAGCCCAACTTCGGGAGCACCGAACACCGGGGAGCTGTTTTTT
J: TRBJ1-1; V: TRBV9; D: -; size: -; CDR3: CASSSGPMDPTEAFF; DNA: TGTGCCAGCAGCTCAGGGCCTATGGATCCCACTGAAGCTTTCTTT
J: TRBJ2-1; V: TRBV5-1; D: TRBD2; size: -; CDR3: CASSPQLAGSYNEQFF; DNA: TGCGCCAGCAGCCCGCAACTAGCGGGCTCCTACAATGAGCAGTTCTTC
J: TRBJ2-2; V: TRBV19; D: TRBD2; size: once; CDR3: CASSLTSGRTNTGELFF; DNA: TGTGCCAGTAGTCTAACTAGCGGGAGGACAAACACCGGGGAGCTGTTTTTT
J: TRBJ1-2; V: TRBV5-6; D: -; size: -; CDR3: CASSFEALRNYGYTF; DNA: TGTGCCAGCAGTTTCGAAGCGTTGAGAAACTATGGCTACACCTTC
J: TRBJ1-1; V: TRBV6-6; D: -; size: -; CDR3: CASSYQGGSAFF; DNA: TGTGCCAGCAGTTACCAGGGTGGGTCAGCTTTCTTT
J: TRBJ2-3; V: TRBV6-1; D: -; size: -; CDR3: CASSGDRNRAFMVDTQYF; DNA: TGTGCCAGCAGTGGAGACAGGAACCGGGCCTTTATGGTAGATACGCAGTATTTT
J: TRBJ2-7; V: TRBV11-2; D: -; size: -; CDR3: CASSFFLTKYEQYF; DNA: TGTGCCAGCAGCTTTTTCTTAACAAAATACGAGCAGTACTTC
J: TRBJ1-5; V: TRBV2; D: -; size: -; CDR3: CASSTGPSNQPQHF; DNA: TGTGCCAGCAGTACAGGACCTAGCAATCAGCCCCAGCATTTT
J: TRBJ1-1; V: TRBV11-2; D: -; size: -; CDR3: CASSIIGHTEAFF; DNA: TGTGCCAGCAGTATCATTGGGCATACTGAAGCTTTCTTT
J: TRBJ2-7; V: TRBV10-3; D: -; size: -; CDR3: CAISLGREQYF; DNA: TGTGCCATCAGTTTGGGGCGGGAGCAGTACTTC
J: TRBJ2-1; V: TRBV29-1; D: -; size: -; CDR3: CSVDSSSGFF; DNA: TGCAGCGTTGACAGTTCATCAGGGTTCTTC
J: TRBJ2-2; V: TRBV10-3; D: -; size: -; CDR3: CAISDRDTSNTGELFF; DNA: TGTGCCATCAGTGATCGGGACACCTCGAACACCGGGGAGCTGTTTTTT
J: TRBJ2-2; V: TRBV9; D: TRBD2; size: -; CDR3: CASSVVAGGPGTGELFF; DNA: TGTGCCAGCAGCGTAGTAGCGGGAGGGCCCGGAACCGGGGAGCTGTTTTTT
J: TRBJ2-6; V: TRBV18; D: TRBD1; size: -; CDR3: CASSPRGQGAPGANVLTF; DNA: TGTGCCAGCTCACCACGAGGACAGGGGGCGCCCGGGGCCAACGTCCTGACTTTC
J: TRBJ1-5; V: TRBV6-5; D: -; size: -; CDR3: CASLETGQQPQHF; DNA: TGTGCCAGCTTGGAGACAGGACAACAGCCCCAGCATTTT
J: TRBJ2-7; V: TRBV11-2; D: TRBD2; size: -; CDR3: CASRKPGGSSYEQYF; DNA: TGTGCCAGCAGAAAGCCCGGGGGGAGCTCCTACGAGCAGTACTTC
J: TRBJ2-2; V: TRBV7-8; D: TRBD2; size: -; CDR3: CASSLGLASGELFF; DNA: TGTGCCAGCAGCTTGGGACTAGCCTCCGGGGAGCTGTTTTTT
J: TRBJ2-7; V: TRBV4-2; D: TRBD1; size: few; CDR3: CASSQFGTGTYEQYF; DNA: TGTGCCAGCAGCCAATTTGGGACAGGGACCTACGAGCAGTACTTC
J: TRBJ1-2; V: TRBV6-2/TRBV6-3; D: TRBD1; size: -; CDR3: CASSSGQGVLGYGYTF; DNA: TGTGCCAGCAGTTCGGGACAGGGGGTTCTCGGCTATGGCTACACCTTC
J: TRBJ2-2; V: TRBV7-2; D: -; size: -; CDR3: CASSVTGYVAGELFF; DNA: TGTGCCAGCAGCGTTACAGGGTACGTGGCCGGGGAGCTGTTTTTT
J: TRBJ2-7; V: TRBV30; D: -; size: -; CDR3: CACSRSEQYF; DNA: TGTGCCTGTTCCCGGTCCGAGCAGTACTTC
J: TRBJ2-5; V: TRBV6-5; D: TRBD1; size: -; CDR3: CASSHNRGWETQYF; DNA: TGTGCCAGCAGTCACAACAGGGGTTGGGAGACCCAGTACTTC
J: TRBJ2-5; V: TRBV28; D: -; size: -; CDR3: CASRPRDSLHTTQYF; DNA: TGTGCCAGCAGGCCGCGGGACAGCCTCCATACGACCCAGTACTTC
J: TRBJ1-1; V: TRBV5-1; D: -; size: -; CDR3: CASSLAVEAAEAFF; DNA: TGCGCCAGCAGCTTGGCCGTAGAGGCTGCAGAAGCTTTCTTT
J: TRBJ2-1; V: TRBV19; D: -; size: -; CDR3: CASSMRGSLYNEQFF; DNA: TGTGCCAGTAGTATGCGAGGCTCCCTTTACAATGAGCAGTTCTTC
J: TRBJ2-7; V: TRBV14; D: -; size: -; CDR3: CASSQDPFYEQYF; DNA: TGTGCCAGCAGCCAAGATCCCTTCTACGAGCAGTACTTC
J: TRBJ2-5; V: TRBV27; D: -; size: -; CDR3: CASSFWSSRETQYF; DNA: TGTGCCAGCAGTTTTTGGTCATCCAGAGAGACCCAGTACTTC
J: TRBJ2-3; V: TRBV3-1/TRBV3-2; D: TRBD2; size: -; CDR3: CASSPTSGSTDTQYF; DNA: TGTGCCAGCAGCCCCACTAGCGGAAGCACAGATACGCAGTATTTT
J: TRBJ2-7; V: TRBV6-4; D: TRBD2; size: -; CDR3: CASGFGTSGLIRRRYEQYF; DNA: TGTGCCAGCGGATTTGGGACTAGCGGATTGATACGGCGTCGGTACGAGCAGTACTTC
J: TRBJ2-1; V: TRBV7-8; D: TRBD2; size: few; CDR3: CASSLIAGVVYNEQFF; DNA: TGTGCCAGCAGCCTCATAGCGGGAGTAGTCTACAATGAGCAGTTCTTC
J: TRBJ2-1; V: TRBV7-8; D: -; size: -; CDR3: CASTARVGAVYNEQFF; DNA: TGTGCCAGCACCGCCCGGGTGGGGGCAGTTTACAATGAGCAGTTCTTC
J: TRBJ2-1; V: TRBV28; D: TRBD2; size: once; CDR3: CASSLVTSGRKGSGEQFF; DNA: TGTGCCAGCAGTTTAGTGACTAGCGGGCGGAAAGGATCGGGTGAGCAGTTCTTC
J: TRBJ2-3; V: TRBV11-2; D: TRBD2; size: -; CDR3: CASSLVSLAGVRRDTQYF; DNA: TGTGCCAGCAGCTTAGTTAGTCTAGCGGGAGTGAGGAGAGATACGCAGTATTTT
J: TRBJ2-2; V: TRBV2; D: -; size: once; CDR3: CASKQGEVTGELFF; DNA: TGTGCCAGCAAGCAGGGGGAGGTTACCGGGGAGCTGTTTTTT
J: TRBJ1-1; V: TRBV3-1/TRBV3-2; D: TRBD1; size: -; CDR3: CASSHGTGGTEAFF; DNA: TGTGCCAGCAGCCACGGGACAGGGGGCACTGAAGCTTTCTTT
J: TRBJ2-7; V: TRBV28; D: -; size: -; CDR3: CASSSPGGHEQYF; DNA: TGTGCCAGCAGTTCCCCTGGCGGGCACGAGCAGTACTTC
J: TRBJ1-3; V: TRBV27; D: -; size: -; CDR3: CASSLQGQPGNTIYF; DNA: TGTGCCAGCAGTTTACAGGGCCAACCTGGAAACACCATATATTTT
J: TRBJ2-7; V: TRBV4-1; D: TRBD2; size: -; CDR3: CASSQDPAGLLHEQYF; DNA: TGCGCCAGCAGCCAAGACCCAGCGGGACTGCTACACGAGCAGTACTTC
J: TRBJ2-1; V: TRBV28; D: TRBD2; size: -; CDR3: CASSLLKAGGGARTDEQFF; DNA: TGTGCCAGCAGTTTATTAAAGGCGGGAGGTGGGGCTCGAACCGATGAGCAGTTCTTC
J: TRBJ2-7; V: TRBV6-5; D: TRBD1; size: -; CDR3: CASSRTGSSYEQYF; DNA: TGTGCCAGCAGTAGGACAGGGAGCTCCTACGAGCAGTACTTC
J: TRBJ1-5; V: TRBV2; D: -; size: few; CDR3: CASRDGNSNQPQHF; DNA: TGTGCCAGCAGGGACGGGAATAGCAATCAGCCCCAGCATTTT
J: TRBJ2-1; V: TRBV11-3; D: -; size: -; CDR3: CASSSLANEQFF; DNA: TGTGCCAGCAGCTCCCTAGCTAATGAGCAGTTCTTC
J: TRBJ2-2; V: TRBV28; D: -; size: -; CDR3: CASSLLNRATGELFF; DNA: TGTGCCAGCAGTTTACTAAACAGGGCCACCGGGGAGCTGTTTTTT